This T cell receptor beta chain appears in the sequencing data of a study of blood T cells in healthy people across ages. About this clonotype: The antigen remains unidentified.

PCR was performed a second time for roughly 7 to 12 cycles using a sample-barcoded 5' primer and a J-beta primer mix. TCRdb analysed the 5' RACE reads with MiXCR anew, one entry per CDR3 protein. In the table there are roughly 1.5 million distinct CDR3 sequences, around 40% of which are singletons. General observations from the study: Among long-lived donors, naive CD4+ cells were more numerous and diversity higher than in aged donors. It was held that diversity estimates obtained from one million T cells represented underestimates. Lack of knowledge of donor CMV status possibly confounded expanded clonotype changes. PBMCs that were unsorted prevented a conclusive naive versus antigen-experienced comparison.

This CDR3 spans 19 amino acids. Germline lookup yields CDR1 LGHNA and CDR2 YSLEER. This receptor was taken from a woman under 30 in good health. This rearrangement joins TRBV4-3 to TRBJ2-1, with 10 bases identical to TRBD2. The end of the DNA is better explained by TRBJ2-7, so the J call may be wrong. Sequencing was performed on blood. In nucleotides, the CDR3 is TGCGCCAGCAGCCATCCGCCGTGGACTAGCGGCTTTTCCTACAATGAGCAGTACTTC. Amino acid sequence: CASSHPPWTSGFSYNEQYF.